These 5 T cell receptor beta chains share one sample of origin, sequenced in a study of PD-1 blockade in classical Hodgkin lymphoma. Only in-frame clones appear in the TCRdb table, and some are missing; sequencing was by immunoSEQ multiplex PCR. This sample has tens of thousands of clones, with about three quarters found just once. The patients all showed relapse after autologous stem cell transplantation, while their brentuximab vedotin exposure varied. Here the sequenced sample was peripheral blood mononuclear cells (PBMCs), taken at baseline. The receptors originated from a human donor with classical Hodgkin lymphoma.

The chain joins TRBV19 to TRBJ2-7, with D maybe TRBD2 (5 bases). The CDR3 length is 14 residues. Trimming left V 5 bases short and J 3 bases short, with 14 bases between. Per germline, CDR1 LNHDA and CDR2 SQIVND (reference sequence). The CDR3 DNA sequence: TGTGCCAGTAGTCTTAAGACTACTTTCTACGAGCAGTACTTC. Its translation is CASSLKTTFYEQYF.

This chain joins TRBV30 and TRBJ2-1; D might be TRBD2 (5 bases). Looked up from germline, CDR1 is GTSNPN and CDR2 is SVGIG (reference sequence). The CDR3 length is 14 residues. V lost 1 base to trimming and J lost 6 bases, with 13 bases between them. The CDR3 DNA reads TGTGCCTGGAGTGAGCCTCCCGGAGGCAATGAGCAGTTCTTC. It translates to CAWSEPPGGNEQFF.

The V and J genes are TRBV7-9 and TRBJ2-7; possible D gene TRBD1, 5 bases. The CDR3 sequence is 16 residues long. The V gene's germline CDR1 is SEHNR and CDR2 FQNEAQ (reference sequence). Trimming took 3 bases from V and 2 from J, leaving 17 bases between them. The chain's CDR3 is CASSFQGAFGTYEQYF. CDR3 DNA: TGTGCCAGCAGCTTCCAAGGGGCGTTTGGAACCTACGAGCAGTACTTC.

The chain couples TRBV30 to TRBJ2-3; TRBD1 aligns across 7 bases. Germline CDR1 and CDR2: GTSNPN and SVGIG (reference sequence). The CDR3 length is 15 residues. The V gene end was trimmed by 6 bases and the J gene end by 0 bases; junction bases not matched to a gene: 9. This CDR3 is CACFNRDRSTDTQYF. In DNA form, the CDR3 reads TGTGCCTGCTTCAACCGGGACAGAAGCACAGATACGCAGTATTTT.

The J gene is TRBJ1-1, the V gene TRBV29-1, with TRBD1 identical over 12 bases. V was clipped by 6 bases and J by 1 base; unmatched bases: 9. CDR3 length: 16 amino acids. Per the germline V gene, CDR1 is SQVTM and CDR2 is ANQGSEA. CDR3 in amino acids: CSVLGTGGGGNTEAFF. The CDR3 DNA is TGCAGCGTCTTGGGGACAGGGGGCGGCGGGAACACTGAAGCTTTCTTT. Looking up the rest from reference TRBV29-1 and TRBJ1-1 gives the full variable domain: SAVISQKPSRDICQRGTSLTIQCQVDSQVTMMFWYRQQPGQSLTLIATANQGSEATYESGFVIDKFPISRPNLTFSTLTVSNMSPEDSSIYLCSVLGTGGGGNTEAFFGQGTRLTVV.